This paragraph covers one T cell receptor beta chain sequence. At the DNA level, this CDR3 is encoded by other sequences in the same sample as well. The table came from immunoSEQ multiplex PCR; TCRdb's copy has only in-frame clones and leaves some out. The sample carries approximately 2,000,000 clones, 93% recorded once. The CDR3 spans 15 residues. Trimming took 3 bases from V and 1 from J, leaving 10 bases between them. Germline lookup yields CDR1 SEHNR and CDR2 FQNEAQ (reference sequence). The data were obtained in a study of shared clonotypes between healthy human individuals. Naive CD8 cells were CD45RO-negative, positively selected for CCR7, excluding terminally differentiated effector memory CD45RA+ cells.

V is TRBV7-9 and J is TRBJ2-1, with D unresolved. The receptor was isolated from a man aged 18 to 30 in good health. Some clones in this sample may be carry-over from other donors' samples. The sequenced sample was naive CD8+ T cells from PBMCs. The CDR3 DNA reads TGTGCCAGCAGCTTGGTCCTGGGGTCCTACAATGAGCAGTTCTTC. Protein: CASSLVLGSYNEQFF.